These 23 T cell receptor beta chains were all obtained from the same sample, sequenced in a study of response to subunit inactivated influenza vaccine. TCRdb itself ran the RT-PCR reads through MiXCR, one entry per CDR3 protein. Here the sample spans about 500,000 distinct CDR3 sequences, approximately 15% being singletons. Here the sequenced sample was CD4+ T cells sorted from PBMCs, taken about 24 months after vaccination. Receptor source: a man aged 45 to 75 who received an inactivated influenza vaccine.

This chain links TRBV6-2 or TRBV6-3 with TRBJ2-2; D gene uncertain. This CDR3 contains 15 residues. Germline CDR1 and CDR2: MNHEY and SVGEGT. The ends were cut back, 5 bases at V and 7 bases at J, with 17 bases in the middle. The CDR3 nucleotides read TGTGCCAGCAGTCCATCTCATGGTTCTCACGGGGAGCTGTTTTTT. This gives the protein CASSPSHGSHGELFF.

The CDR3 bases are TGTGCCAGCAGTGTGACTGGCGATCCGCAGAATGAGCAGTTCTTC. Amino acid sequence: CASSVTGDPQNEQFF. J is TRBJ2-1 and V is TRBV6-4; D uncertain. Germline-derived CDR1 and CDR2 are MRHNA and SNTAGT. The CDR3 is made up of 15 amino acids. Trimming cost V 4 bases and J 7 bases, with 17 bases left between them.

The V and J genes are TRBV4-3 and TRBJ1-6; TRBD1 matches 10 bases. V lost 1 base to trimming and J lost 7 bases; unmatched junction nucleotides: 4. There are 16 residues in the CDR3. The germline V gene has CDR1 LGHNA and CDR2 YSLEER. Here the CDR3 reads CASSQGTGGLNSPLHF. The CDR3 DNA sequence: TGCGCCAGCAGCCAAGGGACAGGGGGGTTGAATTCACCCCTCCACTTT.

The chain couples TRBV10-3 to TRBJ2-1; 10 bases agree with TRBD2. Per germline, CDR1 ENHRY and CDR2 SYGVKD. The CDR3 sequence is 15 residues long. V shed 4 bases and J 8 bases; nucleotides not matched to a gene: 8. The CDR3: CAISARSGGAYEQFF. DNA of the CDR3: TGTGCCATCAGTGCTCGAAGCGGGGGGGCGTATGAGCAGTTCTTC.

The chain has TRBV6-1 and TRBJ2-1; D is perhaps TRBD1 or TRBD2 (6 bases each). The germline V gene has CDR1 MNHNS and CDR2 SASEGT. V was cut by 6 bases and J by 2 bases, with 14 bases left in between. This CDR3 spans 15 amino acids. The CDR3 DNA reads as TGTGCCAGCAGCCGCGGGACATTGACCTACAATGAGCAGTTCTTC. It specifies CASSRGTLTYNEQFF.

This clonotype has more than one count but fewer than ten. The V gene is TRBV6-1, the J gene TRBJ1-1; TRBD1 matches 7 bases. Germline V gene lookup returns CDR1 MNHNS and CDR2 SASEGT. V lost 8 bases to trimming and J lost 3 bases; unmatched junction nucleotides: 3. The CDR3 length is 12 residues. Here the CDR3 DNA reads TGTGCCAGCCGGAGGGGGCACACTGAAGCTTTCTTT. Protein sequence: CASRRGHTEAFF.

This clonotype was seen repeatedly, ten times or more. The chain uses TRBV6-1 and TRBJ1-2; 9 nucleotides agree with TRBD1. V was clipped by 5 bases and J by 4 bases; unmatched bases: 2. The length of the CDR3 is 13 residues. Germline V lookup: CDR1 MNHNS, CDR2 SASEGT. CDR3 in DNA: TGTGCCAGCAGTCGGACAGGGGTCTATGGCTACACCTTC. Protein sequence: CASSRTGVYGYTF.

For this clonotype: A much larger clone sits a single nucleotide away, making a read error possible. This rearrangement joins TRBV7-9 to TRBJ2-5; TRBD2 matches at 8 bases. The CDR3 is 14 residues long. Per the germline V gene, CDR1 is SEHNR and CDR2 is FQNEAQ (reference sequence). CDR3 nucleotides: TGTGTCAGCAGCGTACTAGCGGCTGAAGAGACCCAGTACTTC. As protein: CVSSVLAAEETQYF. Full variable domain (rest looked up from reference TRBV7-9 and TRBJ2-5): DTGVSQNPRHKITKRGQNVTFRCDPISEHNRLYWYRQTLGQGPEFLTYFQNEAQLEKSRLLSDRFSAERPKGSFSTLEIQRTEQGDSAMYLCVSSVLAAEETQYFGPGTRLLVL.

V usage is TRBV3-1 and J usage is TRBJ2-1, with a weak D call TRBD2 (6 bases). Germline CDR1 is LGHDT and CDR2 is YNNKEL (reference sequence). V lost 4 bases and J lost 4, with 14 bases in between. The CDR3 totals 15 residues. CDR3 coding DNA: TGTGCCAGCAGCCGTCTGGGGGGTGGATACAATGAGCAGTTCTTC. It encodes CASSRLGGGYNEQFF.

This clonotype was picked up a small number of times. V is TRBV18 and J is TRBJ2-7, with TRBD1 matching 7 bases. Germline V gene data show CDR1 as KGHSH and CDR2 as LQKENI. Trimming at V came to 0 bases and at J to 5 bases, leaving 1 base not matched to a gene. This CDR3 is built from 13 residues. CDR3 in DNA: TGTGCCAGCTCACCACCCCAGGGGGACGAGCAGTACTTC. It encodes CASSPPQGDEQYF.

The CDR3 reads CSVGTGLLYGYTF. CDR3 DNA sequence: TGCAGCGTGGGGACAGGGCTGCTGTATGGCTACACCTTC. The chain joins TRBV29-1 to TRBJ1-2; the match to TRBD1 covers 9 bases. The CDR3 spans 13 residues. V shed 6 bases, J shed 5 bases, and the junction held 7 bases outside the gene matches. Germline loops: CDR1 SQVTM, CDR2 ANQGSEA.

This clonotype has a handful of counts. The chain is built from TRBV3-1 and TRBJ1-1; D not resolved. The germline V and J ends were trimmed by 1 base and 0 bases, with 6 bases remaining between them. The CDR3 is 14 amino acids. From germline, CDR1 is LGHDT and CDR2 YNNKEL (reference sequence). CDR3 DNA sequence: TGTGCCAGCAGCCAAGGGACGGTGAACACTGAAGCTTTCTTT. Translating gives CASSQGTVNTEAFF.

This clonotype appeared many times. The chain is built from TRBV20-1 and TRBJ1-1; no firm D call. The CDR3 extends over 13 amino acids. Per germline, CDR1 DFQATT and CDR2 SNEGSKA (reference sequence). Trimming stripped 5 bases from V and 1 base from J, with 11 bases between. For the CDR3, the DNA is TGCAGTGCTTCCCCGACACCGAACACTGAAGCTTTCTTT. It specifies CSASPTPNTEAFF.

This chain connects TRBV27 to TRBJ1-2, with D possibly being TRBD1 (6 bases). The CDR3 has 17 amino acids. V lost 4 bases and J 7 bases, leaving 25 bases between the germline ends. The germline CDR1 and CDR2 sequences are MNHEY and SMNVEV (reference sequence). The CDR3 here is CASSSFSTGSFSGGYTF. As DNA, the CDR3 is TGTGCCAGCAGTTCCTTTTCGACAGGTTCCTTTTCGGGTGGCTACACCTTC.

This chain links TRBV4-2 with TRBJ2-5; possibly TRBD1 for D (5 bases). The CDR3 has 15 residues. Germline values: CDR1 LGHNA, CDR2 YNFKEQ. Trimming cost V 6 bases and J 4 bases, with 18 bases left between them. The CDR3 DNA is TGTGCCAGCAGTCATTCGGACACCAAGGGAGAGACCCAGTACTTC. Protein sequence: CASSHSDTKGETQYF.

This chain uses TRBV20-1 with TRBJ1-5; D not certain. Trimming pared 7 bases from V and 4 bases from J, leaving 11 bases between. Looked up from germline, CDR1 is DFQATT and CDR2 is SNEGSKA (reference sequence). The CDR3 runs to 12 residues. CDR3 sequence (DNA): TGCAGTGGGGCAGGCGGAAATCAGCCCCAGCATTTT. It encodes CSGAGGNQPQHF.

J is TRBJ2-6 and V is TRBV4-3; D ambiguous. The CDR3 runs to 17 residues. V gave up 4 bases and J gave up 0 bases, with 13 bases separating them. CDR1 and CDR2 (germline): LGHNA, YSLEER. CDR3: CASSRGVLSSGANVLTF. The CDR3 DNA sequence: TGCGCCAGCAGCCGAGGAGTCCTGAGCTCTGGGGCCAACGTCCTGACTTTC.

The chain links TRBV21-1 to TRBJ2-2; the D segment call TRBD1 is taken from the table without a DNA check. TRBV21-1 is tagged as a pseudogene. CDR3 size: 17 residues. CDR3 amino acids: CASSKTGTGGPTGELFF. The CDR3 DNA reads as TGTGCCAGCAGCAAAACCGGGACAGGGGGACCCACCGGGGAGCTGTTTTTT.

The chain joins TRBV20-1 to TRBJ1-3; weak D call: TRBD1 (5 bases). CDR3 length: 17 amino acids. Germline V lookup: CDR1 DFQATT, CDR2 SNEGSKA (reference sequence). Trimming pared 5 bases from V and 0 bases from J, leaving 20 bases between. The CDR3 DNA reads TGCAGTGCTGGAGCCACGGGGGGGGTCCACTCTGGAAACACCATATATTTT. Translated: CSAGATGGVHSGNTIYF.

This clonotype turned up a few times. This chain links TRBV5-1 with TRBJ1-1, with 7 nucleotides matching TRBD1. This CDR3 is 14 amino acids long. Trimming cost V 2 bases and J 5 bases; bases outside gene matches: 6. CDR1 is SGHRS, CDR2 YFSETQ, per germline. CDR3 region: CASSLQDRRTEAFF. The CDR3 region has the DNA TGCGCCAGCAGCTTACAGGACAGGAGGACTGAAGCTTTCTTT.

This chain joins TRBV4-3 and TRBJ1-4, with D uncertain. CDR1 is LGHNA, CDR2 YSLEER, per germline. The CDR3 runs to 15 residues. V was shortened by 4 bases and J by 0 bases, with 9 bases between the two germline ends. The CDR3 loop reads CASSPSVATNEKLFF. The CDR3 region has the DNA TGCGCCAGCAGCCCAAGCGTCGCAACTAATGAAAAACTGTTTTTT.

This clonotype was observed at least ten times. The chain recombines TRBV20-1 with TRBJ1-1, with 9 nucleotides matching TRBD1. CDR1 is DFQATT and CDR2 is SNEGSKA in the germline V gene (reference sequence). This CDR3 region has 12 residues. The V segment lost 5 bases and the J segment 4 bases; nucleotides outside the gene matches: 2. The CDR3 region is CSAGDRVTEAFF. CDR3 nucleotide sequence: TGCAGTGCTGGGGACAGGGTCACTGAAGCTTTCTTT.

The chain employs TRBV7-8 and TRBJ1-2; tentatively, D is TRBD1 (5 bases). V lost 2 bases and J 4 bases, leaving 17 bases between the germline ends. Germline V gene sequence: CDR1 SGHVS, CDR2 FQNEAQ. The CDR3 runs 16 residues. As DNA, the CDR3 is TGTGCCAGCAGCTTATCCAGGGACCCCGGCGGCTATGGCTACACCTTC. Translation: CASSLSRDPGGYGYTF.